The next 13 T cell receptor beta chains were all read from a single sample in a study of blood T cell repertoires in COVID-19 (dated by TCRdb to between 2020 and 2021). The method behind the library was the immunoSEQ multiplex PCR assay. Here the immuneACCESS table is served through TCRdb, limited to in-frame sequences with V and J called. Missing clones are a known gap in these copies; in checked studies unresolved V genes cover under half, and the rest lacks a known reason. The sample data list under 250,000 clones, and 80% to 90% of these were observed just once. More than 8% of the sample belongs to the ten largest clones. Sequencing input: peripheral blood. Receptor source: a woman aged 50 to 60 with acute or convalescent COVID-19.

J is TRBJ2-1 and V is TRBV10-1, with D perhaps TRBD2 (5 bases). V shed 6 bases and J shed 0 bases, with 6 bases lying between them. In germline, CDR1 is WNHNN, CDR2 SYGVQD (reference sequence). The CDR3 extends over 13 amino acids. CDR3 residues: CASSRDSYNEQFF. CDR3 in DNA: TGCGCCAGCAGCCGGGACTCCTACAATGAGCAGTTCTTC.

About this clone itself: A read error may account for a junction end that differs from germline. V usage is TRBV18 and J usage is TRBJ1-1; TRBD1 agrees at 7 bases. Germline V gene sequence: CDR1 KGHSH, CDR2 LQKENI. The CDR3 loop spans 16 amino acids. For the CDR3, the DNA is TGTGCCAGCTCACCCTCGCAAGGGGGCTCCGGTACTGAAGCTCTCTTT. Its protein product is CASSPSQGGSGTEALF.

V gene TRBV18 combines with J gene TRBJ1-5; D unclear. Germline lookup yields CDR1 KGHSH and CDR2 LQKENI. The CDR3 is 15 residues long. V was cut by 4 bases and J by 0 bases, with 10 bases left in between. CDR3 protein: CASSRGPYSNQPQHF. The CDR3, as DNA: TGTGCCAGCTCACGCGGGCCTTATAGCAATCAGCCCCAGCATTTT.

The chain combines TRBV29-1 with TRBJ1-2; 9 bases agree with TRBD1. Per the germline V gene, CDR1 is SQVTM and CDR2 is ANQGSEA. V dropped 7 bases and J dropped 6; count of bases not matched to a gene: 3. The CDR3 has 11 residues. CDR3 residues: CSAGQGNGYTF. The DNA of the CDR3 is TGCAGCGCCGGACAGGGGAATGGCTACACCTTC.

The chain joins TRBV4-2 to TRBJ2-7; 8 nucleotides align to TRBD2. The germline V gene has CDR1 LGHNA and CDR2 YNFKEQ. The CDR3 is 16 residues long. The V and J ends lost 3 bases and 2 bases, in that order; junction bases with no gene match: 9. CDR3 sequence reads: CASSQEYGTRAYEQYF. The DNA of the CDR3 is TGTGCCAGCAGCCAGGAGTATGGGACTAGGGCCTACGAGCAGTACTTC.

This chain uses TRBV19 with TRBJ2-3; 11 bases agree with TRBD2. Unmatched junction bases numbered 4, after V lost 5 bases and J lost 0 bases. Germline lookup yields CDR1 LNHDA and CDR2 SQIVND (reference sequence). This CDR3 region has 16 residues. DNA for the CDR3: TGTGCCAGTAGTGGACGACTAGCGGGAAGCACAGATACGCAGTATTTT. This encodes CASSGRLAGSTDTQYF.

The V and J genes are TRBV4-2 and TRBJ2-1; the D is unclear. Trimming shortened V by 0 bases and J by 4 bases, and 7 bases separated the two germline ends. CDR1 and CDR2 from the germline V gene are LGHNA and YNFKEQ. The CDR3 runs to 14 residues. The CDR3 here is CASSQEGEYNEQFF. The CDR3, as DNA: TGTGCCAGCAGCCAAGAAGGAGAATACAATGAGCAGTTCTTC.

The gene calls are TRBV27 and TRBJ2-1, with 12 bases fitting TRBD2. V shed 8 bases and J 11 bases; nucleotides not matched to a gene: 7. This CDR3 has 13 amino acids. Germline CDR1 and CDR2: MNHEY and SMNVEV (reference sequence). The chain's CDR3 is CASRPGTSGQQFF. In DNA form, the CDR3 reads TGTGCCAGCCGCCCCGGGACTAGCGGGCAGCAGTTCTTC.

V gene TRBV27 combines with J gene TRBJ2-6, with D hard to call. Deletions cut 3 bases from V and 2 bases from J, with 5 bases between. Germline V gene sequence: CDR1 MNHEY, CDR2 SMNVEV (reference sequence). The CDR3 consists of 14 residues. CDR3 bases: TGTGCCAGCAGTTTGTTAGCTGGGGCCAACGTCCTGACTTTC. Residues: CASSLLAGANVLTF.

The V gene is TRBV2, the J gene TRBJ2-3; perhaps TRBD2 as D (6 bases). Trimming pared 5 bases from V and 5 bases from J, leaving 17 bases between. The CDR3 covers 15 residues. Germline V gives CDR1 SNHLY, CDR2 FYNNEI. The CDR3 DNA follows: TGTGCCAGCAGTTCTCAGATCGGGGGTGGAGATACGCAGTATTTT. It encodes CASSSQIGGGDTQYF. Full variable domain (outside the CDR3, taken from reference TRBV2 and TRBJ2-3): EPEVTQTPSHQVTQMGQEVILRCVPISNHLYFYWYRQILGQKVEFLVSFYNNEISEKSEIFDDQFSVERPDGSNFTLKIRSTKLEDSAMYFCASSSQIGGGDTQYFGPGTRLTVL.

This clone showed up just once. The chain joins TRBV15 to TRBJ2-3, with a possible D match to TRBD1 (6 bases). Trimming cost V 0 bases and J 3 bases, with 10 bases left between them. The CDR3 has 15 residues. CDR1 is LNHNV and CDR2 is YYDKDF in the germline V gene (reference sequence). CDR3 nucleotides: TGTGCCACCAGCAGAGATCCCAGGGGTACAGATACGCAGTATTTT. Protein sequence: CATSRDPRGTDTQYF.

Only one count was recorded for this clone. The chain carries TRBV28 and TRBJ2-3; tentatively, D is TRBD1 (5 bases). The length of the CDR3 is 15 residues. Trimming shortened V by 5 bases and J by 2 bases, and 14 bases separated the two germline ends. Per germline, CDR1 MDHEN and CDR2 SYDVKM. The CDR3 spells CASSPGWDSTDTQYF. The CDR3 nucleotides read TGTGCCAGCAGTCCAGGGTGGGATTCCACAGATACGCAGTATTTT.

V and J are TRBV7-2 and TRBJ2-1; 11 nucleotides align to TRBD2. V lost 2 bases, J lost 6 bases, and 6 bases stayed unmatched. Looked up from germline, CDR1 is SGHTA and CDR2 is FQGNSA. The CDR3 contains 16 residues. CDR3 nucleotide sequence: TGTGCCAGCAGCTTAAGGGCCCTAGCGGGGGGCAATGAGCAGTTCTTC. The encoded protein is CASSLRALAGGNEQFF.